The TCR beta chain under discussion was sequenced for a study of CXCR3-negative and CXCR3-positive naive CD8 T cells. Regarding the study as a whole: Each naive subset displayed comparably high diversity, whereas memory CD8+ cells displayed much lower diversity. Naive CXCR3-positive and CXCR3-negative cells shared TRBV-TRBJ usage; memory cells diverged. Naive cells with CXCR3 showed TRB CDR3s that were more hydrophobic than those in CXCR3-negative naive cells.

TRB cDNA was prepared as libraries by UMI-labeled 5' RACE. For each CDR3 protein, TCRdb gives one entry from its re-call of the 5' RACE reads, without DNA. Its listing shows about 130,000 distinct CDR3 sequences. Cells that were CD45RO-CCR7+CD27+CD95- constituted naive CD8+ T cells. There are 19 residues in the CDR3. CDR1 is MNHEY and CDR2 is SMNVEV in the germline V gene (reference sequence). A note on this clonotype: Its antigen is undetermined.

The sequenced sample consisted of naive CXCR3- CD8+ T cells from blood. This sample's subset: CD45RO-CCR7+CD27+CD95- naive CD8+ T cells lacking CXCR3 (TNR3-). The TCR comes from a human donor in good health. Some clones in this sample may be carry-over from other donors' samples. This chain connects TRBV27 to TRBJ1-1; absent DNA, TCRdb's TRBD1 call cannot be checked. CDR3 residues: CASSLYSWNRDRGDTEAFF.